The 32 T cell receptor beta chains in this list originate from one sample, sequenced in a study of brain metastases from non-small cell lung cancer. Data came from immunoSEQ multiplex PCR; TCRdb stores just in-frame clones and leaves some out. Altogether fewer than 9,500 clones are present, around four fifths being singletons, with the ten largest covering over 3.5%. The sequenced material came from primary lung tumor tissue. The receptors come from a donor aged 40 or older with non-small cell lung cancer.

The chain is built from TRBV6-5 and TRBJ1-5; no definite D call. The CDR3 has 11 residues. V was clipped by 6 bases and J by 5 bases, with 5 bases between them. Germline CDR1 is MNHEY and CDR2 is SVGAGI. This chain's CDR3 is CASRGYQPQHF. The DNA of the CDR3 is TGTGCCAGCAGGGGTTATCAGCCCCAGCATTTT.

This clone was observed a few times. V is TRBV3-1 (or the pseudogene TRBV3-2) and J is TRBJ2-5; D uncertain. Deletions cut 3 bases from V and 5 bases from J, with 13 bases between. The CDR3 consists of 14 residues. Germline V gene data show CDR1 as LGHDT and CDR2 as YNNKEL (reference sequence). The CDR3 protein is CASSQPDLGETQYF. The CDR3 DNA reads TGTGCCAGCAGCCAGCCGGACCTCGGGGAGACCCAGTACTTC.

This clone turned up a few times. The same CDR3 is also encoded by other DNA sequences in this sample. CDR3 nucleotides: TGCGCCAGCAGTCAGATGGGGGAGAGGGAGACCCAGTACTTC. The encoded protein is CASSQMGERETQYF. The genes are TRBV4-3 and TRBJ2-5; D is perhaps TRBD1 or TRBD2 (5 bases each). The germline CDR1 and CDR2 sequences are LGHNA and YSLEER. This CDR3 has 14 residues. Between the trimmed V and J ends, which lost 6 bases and 5 bases, there was a span of 16 bases.

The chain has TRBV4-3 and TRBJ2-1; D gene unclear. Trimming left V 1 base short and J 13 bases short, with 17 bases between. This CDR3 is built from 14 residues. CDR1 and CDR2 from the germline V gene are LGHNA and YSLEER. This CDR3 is CASSQGRWQTTQFF. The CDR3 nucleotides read TGCGCCAGCAGCCAAGGTCGTTGGCAGACGACCCAGTTCTTC.

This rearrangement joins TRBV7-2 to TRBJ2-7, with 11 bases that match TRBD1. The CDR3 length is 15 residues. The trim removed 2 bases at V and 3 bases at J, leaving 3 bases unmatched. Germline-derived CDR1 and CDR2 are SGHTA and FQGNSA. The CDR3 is CASSLSGTGGYEQYF. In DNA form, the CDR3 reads TGTGCCAGCAGCTTAAGCGGGACAGGGGGCTACGAGCAGTACTTC.

Written as DNA, the CDR3 is TGTGCCAGCAGCTTAGAGGGACTAGCCAACAATGAGCAGTTCTTC. Translating it yields CASSLEGLANNEQFF. The chain is built from TRBV7-2 and TRBJ2-1, with TRBD2 matching over 9 bases. J lost 5 bases, V lost 1 base, and 3 bases had no gene match. The CDR3 is 15 residues long. CDR1 and CDR2 from the germline V gene are SGHTA and FQGNSA.

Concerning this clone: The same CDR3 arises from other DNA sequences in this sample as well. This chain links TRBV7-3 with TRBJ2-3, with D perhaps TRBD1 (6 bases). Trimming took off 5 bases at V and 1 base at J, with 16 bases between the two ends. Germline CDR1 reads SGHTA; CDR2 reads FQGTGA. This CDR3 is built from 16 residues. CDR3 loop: CASSQGLAGGTDTQYF. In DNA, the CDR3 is TGTGCCAGCAGCCAGGGGCTAGCAGGGGGCACAGATACGCAGTATTTT.

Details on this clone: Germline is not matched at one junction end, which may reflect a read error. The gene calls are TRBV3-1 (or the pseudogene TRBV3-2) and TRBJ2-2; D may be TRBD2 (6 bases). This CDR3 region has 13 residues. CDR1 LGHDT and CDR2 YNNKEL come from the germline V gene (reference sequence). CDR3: CASSQGTTGELFF. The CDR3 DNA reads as TGTGCCAGCAGCCAAGGGACTACCGGGGAACTGTTTTTT.

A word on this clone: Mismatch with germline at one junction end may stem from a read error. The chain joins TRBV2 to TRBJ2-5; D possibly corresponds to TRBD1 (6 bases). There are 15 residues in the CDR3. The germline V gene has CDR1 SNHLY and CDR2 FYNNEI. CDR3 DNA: TGTGCCAGCAGCAGCCCACAGGGTGCCCAAAAGACCCAGTACTTC. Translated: CASSSPQGAQKTQYF.

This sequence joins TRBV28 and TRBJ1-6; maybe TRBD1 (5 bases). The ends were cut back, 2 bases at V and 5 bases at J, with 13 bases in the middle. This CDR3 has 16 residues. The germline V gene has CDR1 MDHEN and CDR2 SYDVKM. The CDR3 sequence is CASSLGYGGDNSPLHF. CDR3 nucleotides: TGTGCCAGCAGTTTAGGGTATGGGGGGGATAATTCACCCCTCCACTTT.

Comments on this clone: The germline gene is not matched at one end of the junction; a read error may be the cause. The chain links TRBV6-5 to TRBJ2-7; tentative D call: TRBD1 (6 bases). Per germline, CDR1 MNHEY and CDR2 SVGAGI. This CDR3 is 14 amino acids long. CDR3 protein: CASRRQGLGYEQYF. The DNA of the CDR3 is TGTGCCAGCAGGCGGCAGGGGTTAGGCTACGAGCAGTATTTC.

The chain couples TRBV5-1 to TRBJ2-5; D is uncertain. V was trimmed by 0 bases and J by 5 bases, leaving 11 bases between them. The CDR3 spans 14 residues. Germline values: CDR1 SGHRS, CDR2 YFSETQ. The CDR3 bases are TGCGCCAGCAGCTTGGCGGGTAGCACGGAGACCCAGTACTTC. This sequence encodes CASSLAGSTETQYF. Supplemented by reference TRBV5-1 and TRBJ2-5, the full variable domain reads KAGVTQTPRYLIKTRGQQVTLSCSPISGHRSVSWYQQTPGQGLQFLFEYFSETQRNKGNFPGRFSGRQFSNSRSEMNVSTLELGDSALYLCASSLAGSTETQYFGPGTRLLVL.

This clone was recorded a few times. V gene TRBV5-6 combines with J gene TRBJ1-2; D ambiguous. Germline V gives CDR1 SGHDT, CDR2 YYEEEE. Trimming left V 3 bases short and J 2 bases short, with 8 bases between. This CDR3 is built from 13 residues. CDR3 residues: CASSSTPNYGYTF. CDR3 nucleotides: TGTGCCAGCAGCTCGACACCCAACTATGGCTACACCTTC.

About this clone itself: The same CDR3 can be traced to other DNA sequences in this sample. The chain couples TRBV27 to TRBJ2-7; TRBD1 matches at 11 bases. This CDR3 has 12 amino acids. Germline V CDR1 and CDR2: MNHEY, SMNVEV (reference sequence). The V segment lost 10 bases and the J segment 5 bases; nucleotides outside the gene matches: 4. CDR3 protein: CATWTGGDEQYF. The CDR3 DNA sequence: TGTGCCACCTGGACAGGGGGCGACGAGCAGTACTTC.

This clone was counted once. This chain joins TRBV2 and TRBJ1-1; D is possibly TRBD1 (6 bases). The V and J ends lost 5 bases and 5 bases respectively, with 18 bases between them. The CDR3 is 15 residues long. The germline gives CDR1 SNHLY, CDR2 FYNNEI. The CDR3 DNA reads TGTGCCAGCAGTCCCTGGGGAGGGGGGCTGACTGAAGCTTTCTTT. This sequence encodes CASSPWGGGLTEAFF.

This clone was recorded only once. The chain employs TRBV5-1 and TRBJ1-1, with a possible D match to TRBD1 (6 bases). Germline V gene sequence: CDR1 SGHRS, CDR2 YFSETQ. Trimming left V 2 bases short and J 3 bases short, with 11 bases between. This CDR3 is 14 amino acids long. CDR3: CASSFTGRDTEAFF. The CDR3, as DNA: TGCGCCAGCAGCTTCACAGGGAGGGACACTGAAGCTTTCTTT.

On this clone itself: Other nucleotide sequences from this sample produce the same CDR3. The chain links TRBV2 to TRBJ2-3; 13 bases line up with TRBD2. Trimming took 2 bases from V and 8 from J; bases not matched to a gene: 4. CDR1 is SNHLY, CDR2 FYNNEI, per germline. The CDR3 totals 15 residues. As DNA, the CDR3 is TGTGCCAGCAGTGAACAAACTAGCGGGGGGGGTACGCAGTATTTT. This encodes CASSEQTSGGGTQYF.

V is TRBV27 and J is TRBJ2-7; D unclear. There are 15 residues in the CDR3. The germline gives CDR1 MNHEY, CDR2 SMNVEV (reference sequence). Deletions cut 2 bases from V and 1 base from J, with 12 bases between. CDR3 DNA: TGTGCCAGCAGTTTAAACGGTCTTCGATCCTACGAGCAGTACTTC. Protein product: CASSLNGLRSYEQYF.

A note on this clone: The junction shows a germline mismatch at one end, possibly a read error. CDR3 in DNA: TGTGCTAGCAGGTACACAGATACGCAGTATTTT. Amino acid sequence: CASRYTDTQYF. The V gene is TRBV6-5, the J gene TRBJ2-3; no definite D call. The germline V gene encodes CDR1 MNHEY and CDR2 SVGAGI. The CDR3 sequence is 11 residues long.

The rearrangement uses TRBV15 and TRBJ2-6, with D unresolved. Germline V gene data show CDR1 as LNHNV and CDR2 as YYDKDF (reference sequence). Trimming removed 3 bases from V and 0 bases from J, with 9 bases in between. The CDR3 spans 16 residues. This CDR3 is CATSRGRNSGANVLTF. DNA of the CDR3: TGTGCCACCAGCAGGGGTCGGAACTCTGGGGCCAACGTCCTGACTTTC.

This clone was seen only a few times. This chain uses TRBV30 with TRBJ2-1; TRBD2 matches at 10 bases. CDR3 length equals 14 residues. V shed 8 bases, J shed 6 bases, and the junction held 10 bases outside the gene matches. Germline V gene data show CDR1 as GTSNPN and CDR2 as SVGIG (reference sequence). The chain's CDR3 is CAPKRGGSCNEQFF. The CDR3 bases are TGTGCCCCTAAGCGGGGGGGCTCTTGCAATGAGCAGTTCTTC.

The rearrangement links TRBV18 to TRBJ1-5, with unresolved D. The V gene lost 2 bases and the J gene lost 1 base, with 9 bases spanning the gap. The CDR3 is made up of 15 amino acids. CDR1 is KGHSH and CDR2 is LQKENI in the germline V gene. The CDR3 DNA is TGTGCCAGCTCACCAGGGGTTAGGAGCAATCAGCCCCAGCATTTT. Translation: CASSPGVRSNQPQHF.

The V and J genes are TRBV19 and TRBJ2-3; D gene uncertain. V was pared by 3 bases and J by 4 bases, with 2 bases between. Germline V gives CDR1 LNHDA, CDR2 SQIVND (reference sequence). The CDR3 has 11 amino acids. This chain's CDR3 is CASSIADTQYF. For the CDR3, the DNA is TGTGCCAGTAGTATCGCAGATACGCAGTATTTT. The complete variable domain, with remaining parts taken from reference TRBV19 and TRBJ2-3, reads DGGITQSPKYLFRKEGQNVTLSCEQNLNHDAMYWYRQDPGQGLRLIYYSQIVNDFQKGDIAEGYSVSREKKESFPLTVTSAQKNPTAFYLCASSIADTQYFGPGTRLTVL.

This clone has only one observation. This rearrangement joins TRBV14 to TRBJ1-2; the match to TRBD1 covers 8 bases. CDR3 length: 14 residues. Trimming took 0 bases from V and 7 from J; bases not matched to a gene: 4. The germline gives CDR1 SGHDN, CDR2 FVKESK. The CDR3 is CASSQDRGQSGYTF. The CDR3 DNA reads TGTGCCAGCAGCCAAGACAGGGGGCAATCTGGCTACACCTTC. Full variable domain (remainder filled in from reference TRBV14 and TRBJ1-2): EAGVTQFPSHSVIEKGQTVTLRCDPISGHDNLYWYRRVMGKEIKFLLHFVKESKQDESGMPNNRFLAERTGGTYSTLKVQPAELEDSGVYFCASSQDRGQSGYTFGSGTRLTVV.

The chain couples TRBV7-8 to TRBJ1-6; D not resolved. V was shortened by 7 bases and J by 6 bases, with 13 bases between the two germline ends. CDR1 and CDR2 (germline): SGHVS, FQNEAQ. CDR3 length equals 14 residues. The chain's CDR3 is CASKEQTSNSPLHF. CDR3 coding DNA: TGTGCCAGCAAGGAGCAAACGAGTAATTCACCCCTCCACTTT.

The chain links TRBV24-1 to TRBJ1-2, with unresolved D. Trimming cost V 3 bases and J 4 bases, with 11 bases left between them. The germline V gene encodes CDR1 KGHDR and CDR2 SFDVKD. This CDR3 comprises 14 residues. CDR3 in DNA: TGTGCCACCAGTGATGCTGACGGAGTCTATGGCTACACCTTC. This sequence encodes CATSDADGVYGYTF.

CDR3 sequence: CASSFNFQGRDYGYTF. The CDR3 bases are TGTGCCAGCAGTTTTAATTTCCAGGGTCGCGACTATGGCTACACCTTC. This chain uses TRBV28 with TRBJ1-2; tentative D call: TRBD1 (5 bases). The CDR3 has 16 residues. V shed 3 bases and J shed 3 bases, with 17 bases lying between them. The germline V gene encodes CDR1 MDHEN and CDR2 SYDVKM.

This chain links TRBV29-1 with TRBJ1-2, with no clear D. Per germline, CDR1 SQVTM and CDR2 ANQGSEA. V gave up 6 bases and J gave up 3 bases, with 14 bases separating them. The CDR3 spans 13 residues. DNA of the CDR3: TGCAGCGTCCTTAGTCCTGGGGACTATGGCTACACCTTC. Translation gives CSVLSPGDYGYTF.

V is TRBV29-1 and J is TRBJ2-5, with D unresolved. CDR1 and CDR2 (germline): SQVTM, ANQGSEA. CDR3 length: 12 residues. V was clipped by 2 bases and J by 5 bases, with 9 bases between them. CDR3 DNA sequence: TGCAGCGTTGAATCCGAGGCCGAGACCCAGTACTTC. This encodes CSVESEAETQYF. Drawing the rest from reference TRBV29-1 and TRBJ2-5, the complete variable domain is SAVISQKPSRDICQRGTSLTIQCQVDSQVTMMFWYRQQPGQSLTLIATANQGSEATYESGFVIDKFPISRPNLTFSTLTVSNMSPEDSSIYLCSVESEAETQYFGPGTRLLVL.

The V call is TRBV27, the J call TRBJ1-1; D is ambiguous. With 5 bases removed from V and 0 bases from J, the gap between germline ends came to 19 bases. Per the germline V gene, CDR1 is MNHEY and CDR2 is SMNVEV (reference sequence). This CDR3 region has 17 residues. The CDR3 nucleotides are TGTGCCAGCAGTCCAGACTCTTACAGTGCTATGAACACTGAAGCTTTCTTT. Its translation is CASSPDSYSAMNTEAFF.

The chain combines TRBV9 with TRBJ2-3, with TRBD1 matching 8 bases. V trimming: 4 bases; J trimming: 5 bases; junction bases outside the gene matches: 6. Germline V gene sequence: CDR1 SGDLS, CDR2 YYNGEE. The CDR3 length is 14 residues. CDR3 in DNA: TGTGCCAGCAGCCGGGACAGGTTGGGAGATACGCAGTATTTT. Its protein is CASSRDRLGDTQYF.

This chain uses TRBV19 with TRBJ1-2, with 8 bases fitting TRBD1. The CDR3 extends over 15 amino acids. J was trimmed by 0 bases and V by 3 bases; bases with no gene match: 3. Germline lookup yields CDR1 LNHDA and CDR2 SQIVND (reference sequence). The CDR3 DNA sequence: TGTGCCAGTAGTATCGGGACAGGACCTAACTATGGCTACACCTTC. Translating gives CASSIGTGPNYGYTF.